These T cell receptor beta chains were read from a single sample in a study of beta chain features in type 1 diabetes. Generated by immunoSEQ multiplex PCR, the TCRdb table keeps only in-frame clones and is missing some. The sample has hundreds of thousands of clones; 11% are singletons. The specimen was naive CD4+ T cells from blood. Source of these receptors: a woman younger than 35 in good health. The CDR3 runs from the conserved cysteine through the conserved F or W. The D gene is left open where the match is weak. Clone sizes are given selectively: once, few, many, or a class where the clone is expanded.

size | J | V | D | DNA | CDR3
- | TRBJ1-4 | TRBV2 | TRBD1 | TGTGCCAGCAGTGGGATGACAGGGTCGGGAGATGAAAAACTGTTTTTT | CASSGMTGSGDEKLFF
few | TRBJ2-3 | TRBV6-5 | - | TGTGCCAGCAGCCTGTCTGGAGATACGCAGTATTTT | CASSLSGDTQYF
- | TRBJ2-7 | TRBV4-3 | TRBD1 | TGCGCCAGCAGCCAAGTCTTCTCCGGGACAGCACTCTACGAGCAGTACTTC | CASSQVFSGTALYEQYF
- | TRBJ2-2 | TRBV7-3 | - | TGTGCCAGCAGCCCCATGAGTTACGCGAACACCGGGGAGCTGTTTTTT | CASSPMSYANTGELFF
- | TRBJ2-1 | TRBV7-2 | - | TGTGCCAGCAGCTTAGTGCCCCTTTCAGGAAATGAGCAGTTCTTC | CASSLVPLSGNEQFF
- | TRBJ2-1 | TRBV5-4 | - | TGTGCCAGCAGCCGCGGGACGGAAGTTAATGAGCAGTTCTTC | CASSRGTEVNEQFF
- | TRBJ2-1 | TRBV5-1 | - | TGCGCCAGCAGCTTGGGAGGGGGTCCGTACAATGAGCAGTTCTTC | CASSLGGGPYNEQFF
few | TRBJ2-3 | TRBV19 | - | TGTGCCAGTTCGACCAGAGCCGCTAGCACAGATACGCAGTATTTT | CASSTRAASTDTQYF
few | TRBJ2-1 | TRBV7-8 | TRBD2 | TGTGCCAGCAGGTTAACCGGGACTAGCGGGATAGTTGAGCAGTTCTTC | CASRLTGTSGIVEQFF
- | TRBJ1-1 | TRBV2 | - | TGTGCCAGCAGACCAACAGGGACCCGCGAAGCTTTCTTT | CASRPTGTREAFF
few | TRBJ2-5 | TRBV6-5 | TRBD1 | TGTGCCAGCAGCCCTACAGGGGCCCTCCGGGAGACCCAGTACTTC | CASSPTGALRETQYF
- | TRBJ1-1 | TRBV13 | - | TGTGCCAGCAGCATAAGGACCTACACTGAAGCTTTCTTT | CASSIRTYTEAFF
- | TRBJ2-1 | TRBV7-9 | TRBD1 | TGTGCCAGCAGCTACAGACAGGGGTCTAGTGGGTACAATGAGCAGTTCTTC | CASSYRQGSSGYNEQFF
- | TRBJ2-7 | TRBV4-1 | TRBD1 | TGCGCCAGCAGCCAGTTGGGACAGGTTGCCTACGAGCAGTACTTC | CASSQLGQVAYEQYF
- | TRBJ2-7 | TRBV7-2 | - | TGTGCCAGCAGCTTAGCCGCTACCTACGAGCAGTACTTC | CASSLAATYEQYF
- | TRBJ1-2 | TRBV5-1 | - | TGCGCCAGCAGCTCCATGGACGGACAGAGGGATGGCTACACCTTC | CASSSMDGQRDGYTF
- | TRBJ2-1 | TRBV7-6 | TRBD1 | TGTGCCAGCAGCTTAGGACAGGGGGCCCACAATGAGCAGTTCTTC | CASSLGQGAHNEQFF
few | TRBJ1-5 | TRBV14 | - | TGTGCCAGCAGCCAATTACAGGGCGGTCAGCCCCAGCATTTT | CASSQLQGGQPQHF
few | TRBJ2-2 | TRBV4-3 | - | TGCGCCAGCGGCCTTCCTAGCCCCACCGGGGAGCTGTTTTTT | CASGLPSPTGELFF
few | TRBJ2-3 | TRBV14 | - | TGTGCCAGCAGCGCAGCAGATACGCAGTATTTT | CASSAADTQYF
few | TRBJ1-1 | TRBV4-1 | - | TGCGCCAGCAGCCAAGGGGGCCGGGGAGGATCGAACCCTGAAGCTTTCTTT | CASSQGGRGGSNPEAFF
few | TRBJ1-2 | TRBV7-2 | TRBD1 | TGTGCCAGCAGCTCCTCCGGGACAGCTAAAGGCTACACCTTC | CASSSSGTAKGYTF
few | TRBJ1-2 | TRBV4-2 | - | TGTGCCAGCAGCCGAATCCTACAGGGAGCGGGAGAAGGTGGCTACACCTTC | CASSRILQGAGEGGYTF
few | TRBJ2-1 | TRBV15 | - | TGTGCCACCGGAAAAGACCAACATCGTAATGAGCAGTTCTTC | CATGKDQHRNEQFF
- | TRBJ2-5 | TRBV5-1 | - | TGCGCCAGCAGCTGGAGCGAGCCGGGGGAGACCCAGTACTTC | CASSWSEPGETQYF
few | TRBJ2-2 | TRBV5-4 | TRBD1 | TGTGCCAGCGGAAGACAGGGTGGGGAGCTGTTTTTT | CASGRQGGELFF
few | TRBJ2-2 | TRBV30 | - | TGTGCCTGGACGGGGAATGCAGTATGGGGAGCAACCGGGGAGCTGTTTTTT | CAWTGNAVWGATGELFF
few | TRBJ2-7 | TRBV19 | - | TGTGCCAGTAGTACCCAGGCGGGCGAGCAGTACTTC | CASSTQAGEQYF
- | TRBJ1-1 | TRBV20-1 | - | TGCAGTGCTAGACAGGACACTGAAGCTTTCTTT | CSARQDTEAFF
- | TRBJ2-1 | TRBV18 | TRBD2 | TGTGCCAGCTCACCACCGAGCGGGAACAGATACAATGAGCAGTTCTTC | CASSPPSGNRYNEQFF
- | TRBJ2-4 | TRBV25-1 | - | TGTGCCAGCAGTGAATCAGGGGTGCTAGCCAAAAACATTCAGTACTTC | CASSESGVLAKNIQYF
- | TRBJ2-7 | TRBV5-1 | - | TGCGCCAGCAGCCTGGGGGCAGGTCTACACGAGCAGTACTTC | CASSLGAGLHEQYF
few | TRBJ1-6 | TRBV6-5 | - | TGTGCCAGCAGTTACTCGATCGGGGTTCGGGGCTCACCCCTCCACTTT | CASSYSIGVRGSPLHF
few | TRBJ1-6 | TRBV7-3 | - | TGTGCCAGCAGCCCTGGACCTGCCGAAGACCTCCACTTT | CASSPGPAEDLHF
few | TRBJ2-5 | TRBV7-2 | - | TGTGCCAGCAGCTTAGTACAGTTCCAAGAGACCCAGTACTTC | CASSLVQFQETQYF
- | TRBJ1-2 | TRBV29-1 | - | TGCAGCGTTGGAGGACATAGCTATGGCTACACCTTC | CSVGGHSYGYTF
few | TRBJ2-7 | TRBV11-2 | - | TGTGCCAGCAGCTCGGGTCGTTTGAGCTCCTACGAGCAGTACTTC | CASSSGRLSSYEQYF
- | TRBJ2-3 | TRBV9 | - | TGTGCCAGCAGCCCGAGCGGCACAGATACGCAGTATTTT | CASSPSGTDTQYF
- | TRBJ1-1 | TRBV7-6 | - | TGTGCCAGCAGCTTCGGAAAGAACACTGAAGCTTTCTTT | CASSFGKNTEAFF
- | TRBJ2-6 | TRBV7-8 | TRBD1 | TGTGCCAGCAGCCGGGACAGGGTTTATGGGGCCAACGTCCTGACTTTC | CASSRDRVYGANVLTF
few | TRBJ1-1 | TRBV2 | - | TGTGCCAGCAGTGAATTTAGGGCAGGGCTCACTGAAGCTTTCTTT | CASSEFRAGLTEAFF
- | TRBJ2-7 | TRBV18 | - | TGTGCCAGCCACCCGGGACGGCCACCCTACGAGCAGTACTTC | CASHPGRPPYEQYF
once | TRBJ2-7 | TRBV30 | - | TGTGCCTGGAGTTTCACCTCGGGGGAGCAGTACTTC | CAWSFTSGEQYF
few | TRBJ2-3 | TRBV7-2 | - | TGTGCCAGCAGCGTCCGGGATACGCAGTATTTT | CASSVRDTQYF
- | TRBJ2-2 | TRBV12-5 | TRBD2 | TGTGCTAGTGGTTTTTACGGAGGCGGGAGCGACGGGGAGCTGTTTTTT | CASGFYGGGSDGELFF
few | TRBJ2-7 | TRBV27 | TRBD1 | TGTGCCAGCAGTCCCCAGGGGGCCGTTCGGTCCTACGAGCAGTACTTC | CASSPQGAVRSYEQYF
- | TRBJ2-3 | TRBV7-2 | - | TGTGCCAGCAGCCGCAACTACAGGGATGTCACGCAGTATTTT | CASSRNYRDVTQYF
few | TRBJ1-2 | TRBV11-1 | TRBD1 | TGTGCCAGCAGCCCCCAGACAGGGTACTCTGGCTACACCTTC | CASSPQTGYSGYTF
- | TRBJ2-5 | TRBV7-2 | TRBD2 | TGTGCCAGCAGCTTGGAGAGCGGGGGCTACCAAGAGACCCAGTACTTC | CASSLESGGYQETQYF
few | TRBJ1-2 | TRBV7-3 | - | TGTGCCAGCAGCTTAACGAATCACTATGGCTACACCTTC | CASSLTNHYGYTF
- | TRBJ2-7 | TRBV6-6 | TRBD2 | TGTGCCAGCAGGACTAGCGCTGCCTACGAGCAGTACTTC | CASRTSAAYEQYF
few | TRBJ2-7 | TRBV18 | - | TGTGCCAGCTCACCAACGAGCTCCTACGAGCAGTACTTC | CASSPTSSYEQYF
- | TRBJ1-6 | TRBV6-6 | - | TGTGCCAGTGCGCGGGACATTCCTTCACCCCTCCACTTT | CASARDIPSPLHF
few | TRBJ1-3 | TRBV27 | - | TGTGCCAGCAGTTTATCCCCGGGCCAGACACTATATTTT | CASSLSPGQTLYF
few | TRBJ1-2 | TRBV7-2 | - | TGTGCCAGCAGCTTAAGAAACAGTAACTATGGCTACACCTTC | CASSLRNSNYGYTF